This T cell receptor (beta chain) was retrieved from a study of blood T cell repertoires in COVID-19. Study at large: Donors in the United States, Italy and Spain gave samples during acute or convalescent COVID-19. PBMCs, B-cell-depleted T cells, or T cells provided the cDNA or gDNA that made up the material.

In the authors' workflow: Scientists estimated how many nucleated cells there were by amplifying reference gene primers. Clones were sequenced by immunoSEQ multiplex PCR, and TCRdb holds only the in-frame ones, with some missing. The V and J calls and clone size are taken from that table; D and trimming were inferred from the DNA. This repertoire shows about 90,000 clones, about 81% found once; its top ten account for about 12%. The sequence was collected from a human donor in a cohort sampled during active COVID-19. Source material: peripheral blood.

The CDR3 nucleotides are TGTGCCAGCAGCCAGAGAGGGGACTTGAGCAATGAGCAGTTCTTC. This encodes CASSQRGDLSNEQFF. The chain couples TRBV3-1 (or the pseudogene TRBV3-2) to TRBJ2-1; weak D call: TRBD2 (6 bases). There are 15 residues in the CDR3. CDR1 and CDR2 from the germline V gene are LGHDT and YNNKEL (reference sequence). Trimming stripped 3 bases from V and 6 bases from J, with 15 bases between.